This section outlines one T cell receptor (beta chain) sequence together with its context. What it recognizes is unknown. 13 Jbeta primers and 60 Vbeta primers were used for the PCR. Sequencing was performed with immunoSEQ multiplex PCR; in TCRdb, only in-frame clones are kept and a portion is missing. The sample records 90,000 to 120,000 clones, 74% being singletons. The ends were cut back, 4 bases at V and 0 bases at J, with 13 bases in the middle. Germline V gene sequence: CDR1 SGHRS, CDR2 YFSETQ. CDR3 size: 16 residues. The sample comes from a study of cytomegalovirus exposure and HLA in healthy donors. Study at large: Earlier, 95 million to 120 million unique TCR beta sequences were recovered from roughly 200 million T cells by an analysis. Study-wide points: The study flagged fewer than 200 TCR beta chains as cytomegalovirus-associated.

The receptor was isolated from a woman between 35 and 50 years old in good health and CMV-seropositive. The chain joins TRBV5-1 to TRBJ2-2, with D possibly matching TRBD1 (5 bases). The sample consisted of PBMCs. CDR3 sequence: CASSRFDSPNTGELFF. Here the CDR3 DNA reads TGCGCCAGCAGCCGATTTGACAGCCCGAACACCGGGGAGCTGTTTTTT. The full variable domain, completed using reference TRBV5-1 and TRBJ2-2, is KAGVTQTPRYLIKTRGQQVTLSCSPISGHRSVSWYQQTPGQGLQFLFEYFSETQRNKGNFPGRFSGRQFSNSRSEMNVSTLELGDSALYLCASSRFDSPNTGELFFGEGSRLTVL.